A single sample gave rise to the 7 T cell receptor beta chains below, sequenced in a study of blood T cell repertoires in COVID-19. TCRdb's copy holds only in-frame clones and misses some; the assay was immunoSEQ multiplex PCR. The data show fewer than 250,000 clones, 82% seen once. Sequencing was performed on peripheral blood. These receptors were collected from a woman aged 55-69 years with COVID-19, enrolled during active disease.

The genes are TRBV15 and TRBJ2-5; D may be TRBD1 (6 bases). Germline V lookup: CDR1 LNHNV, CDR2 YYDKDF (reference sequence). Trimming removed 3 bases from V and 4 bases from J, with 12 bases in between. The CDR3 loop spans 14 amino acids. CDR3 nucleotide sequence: TGTGCCACCAGCAGCCGAACAGGGTTAGAGACCCAGTACTTC. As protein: CATSSRTGLETQYF.

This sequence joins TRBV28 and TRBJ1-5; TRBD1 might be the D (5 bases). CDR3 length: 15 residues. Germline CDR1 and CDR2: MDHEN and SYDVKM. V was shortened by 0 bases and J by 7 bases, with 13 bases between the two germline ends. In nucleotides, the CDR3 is TGTGCCAGCAGTTTATGGCAGGGAGGAGGACAGCCCCAGCATTTT. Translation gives CASSLWQGGGQPQHF.

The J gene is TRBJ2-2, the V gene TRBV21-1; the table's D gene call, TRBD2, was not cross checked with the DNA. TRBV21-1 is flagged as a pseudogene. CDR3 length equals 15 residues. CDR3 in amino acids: CASTKRSLADGELFF. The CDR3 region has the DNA TGTGCCAGCACCAAACGGTCGTTGGCGGACGGGGAGCTGTTTTTT.

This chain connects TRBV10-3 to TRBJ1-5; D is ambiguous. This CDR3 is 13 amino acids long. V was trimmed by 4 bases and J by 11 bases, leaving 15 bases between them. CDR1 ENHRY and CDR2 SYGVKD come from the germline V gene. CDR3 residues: CAISGTGREAQHF. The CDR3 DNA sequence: TGTGCCATCAGTGGTACGGGGAGAGAAGCCCAGCATTTT.

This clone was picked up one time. Here the CDR3 reads CASSTSGGVPDTQYF. For the CDR3, the DNA is TGTGCCAGCTCTACTAGCGGGGGGGTCCCAGATACGCAGTATTTT. The V gene is TRBV7-3, the J gene TRBJ2-3; 13 nucleotides line up with TRBD2. Germline V gene sequence: CDR1 SGHTA, CDR2 FQGTGA. This CDR3 spans 15 amino acids. J lost 4 bases, V lost 8 bases, and 6 bases had no gene match.

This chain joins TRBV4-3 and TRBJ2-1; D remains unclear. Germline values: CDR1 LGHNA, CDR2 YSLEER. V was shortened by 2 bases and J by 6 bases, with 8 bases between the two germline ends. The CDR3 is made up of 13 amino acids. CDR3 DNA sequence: TGCGCCAGCAGCCAACTCGACTCCAATGAGCAGTTCTTC. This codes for CASSQLDSNEQFF.

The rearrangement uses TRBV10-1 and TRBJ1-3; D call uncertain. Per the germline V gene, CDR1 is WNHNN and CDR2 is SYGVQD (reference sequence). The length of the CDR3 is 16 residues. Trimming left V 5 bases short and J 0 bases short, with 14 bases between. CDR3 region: CASSRDRAPSGNTIYF. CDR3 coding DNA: TGCGCCAGCAGTCGGGATAGGGCGCCCTCTGGAAACACCATATATTTT.